Below, one TCR beta chain is given with its context. For every donor, a draw yielded approximately 9.8 milliliters of peripheral blood. Sample-barcoded 5' priming and a J-beta primer mix drove a second PCR of roughly 6 to 12 cycles. A template-switch adaptor containing 12 random nucleotides labeled each cDNA molecule. TCRdb reprocessed the 5' RACE reads via MiXCR and lists one record per CDR3 protein. The table has 1.5 million to 2 million distinct CDR3 sequences, 39% seen once. These data originate in a study of blood T cells in healthy people across ages. Germline CDR1 reads SEHNR; CDR2 reads FQNEAQ (reference sequence). The CDR3 length is 13 residues.

V usage is TRBV7-9 and J usage is TRBJ2-7; D not resolved. The J call is doubtful: the DNA matches TRBJ2-5 better. This clonotype was obtained from a human donor in good health. The specimen sequenced was blood. CDR3 loop: CASSLTEEETQYF. The CDR3 DNA is TGTGCCAGCAGCTTGACCGAGGAAGAGACCCAGTACTTC.